The present T cell receptor beta chain was sequenced within a study of cytomegalovirus exposure and HLA in healthy donors. The study's findings and limits: A later analysis showed TCR association rates differing by HLA locus, peaking at DRB1 and lowest at HLA-C. 15,000 to 20,000 TCR beta sequences were associated with HLA alleles at 0.05 false discovery rate in a later analysis. It was shown in a later analysis that HLA-associated TCR beta chains were more clonally expanded than other, equally common chains.

The CDR3 has 17 residues. Germline CDR1 and CDR2: MGHRA and YSYEKL. The V segment lost 2 bases and the J segment 3 bases; nucleotides outside the gene matches: 9. Turning to this clone: Its matching antigen is unknown.

The PCR was carried out with 60 Vbeta primers and 13 Jbeta primers. This table comes from immunoSEQ multiplex PCR, and its TCRdb copy is limited to in-frame clones, with some not included. The table has 110,000 to 150,000 clones, approximately 80% seen once. The chain employs TRBV4-1 and TRBJ2-3, with 9 bases identical to TRBD1. Sequenced input: PBMCs. The TCR sequence derives from a woman aged 40 to 55 in good health and CMV-seronegative. CDR3 coding DNA: TGCGCCAGCAGCCAAACCTCCGGGACAGGGATGACAGATACGCAGTATTTT. Protein product: CASSQTSGTGMTDTQYF.